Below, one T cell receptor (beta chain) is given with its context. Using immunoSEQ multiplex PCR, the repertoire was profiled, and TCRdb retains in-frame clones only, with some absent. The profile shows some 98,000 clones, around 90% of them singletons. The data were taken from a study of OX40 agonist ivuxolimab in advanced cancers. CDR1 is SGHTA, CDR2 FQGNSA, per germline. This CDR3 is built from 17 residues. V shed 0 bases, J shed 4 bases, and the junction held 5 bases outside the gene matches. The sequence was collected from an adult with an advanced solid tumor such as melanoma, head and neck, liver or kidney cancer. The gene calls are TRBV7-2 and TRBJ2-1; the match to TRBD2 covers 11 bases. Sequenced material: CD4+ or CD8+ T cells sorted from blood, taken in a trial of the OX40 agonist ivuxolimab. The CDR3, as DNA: TGTGCCAGCAGCTTAGCGCCCGGGACTAGCGGTTACAATGAGCAGTTCTTC. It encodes CASSLAPGTSGYNEQFF.